This T cell receptor beta chain is from a study of blood T cell repertoires in COVID-19 (dated by TCRdb to about 2020). Study-wide context: Collaborator samples came from the United States, Italy and Spain and covered acute and convalescent phases of COVID-19. The material from the prospective study consisted of cDNA or gDNA derived from T cells, B-cell-depleted T cells, or PBMCs. Deeply sampled blood TCRbeta repertoires from subjects exposed to, actively infected with, or recovered from COVID-19 were included in the dataset. The repertoires were made available in a free public database intended to serve as a resource for research on the immune response to SARS-CoV-2. The samples were drawn from the first 160 participants of the ongoing ImmuneRACE study and from more than 1,000 subjects provided by 6 global collaborators. A de-identified subject ID, COVID-19 status, age in years and sex were almost always included in the sample metadata. Where HLA class I and class II types were available, the types were taken from metadata supplied by the sample provider, not from assay-based typing. On the study overall, not on this receptor specifically: How much clinical and demographic metadata was included differed by source and by participant, and the metadata was provided uncurated.

TCRbeta CDR3 regions were amplified from genomic DNA using the immunoSEQ Assay, a bias-controlled multiplex PCR. As for the original processing: The number of nucleated cells in each sample was estimated by amplification of reference gene primers within the assay. Sequence reads were collapsed and filtered to measure the absolute abundance of every unique TCRbeta CDR3 rearrangement. For each sample, productive Simpson clonality was calculated as the square root of Simpson's diversity index across productive rearrangements. TCRdb limited this immuneACCESS table to in-frame rearrangements with V and J called. A share of clones is missing; checked studies link under half to unresolved V genes, and the rest is unexplained. The D gene and trimming were derived from the DNA, and the V and J assignments and clone size from that table. Recorded for this sample are over 120,000 clones; over 80% of them occurred a single time. The top ten clones comprise 0.95% of the sample.

Each collaborating institution followed its own protocols to collect whole blood in K2EDTA tubes. For TCRbeta analysis, collaborators shipped samples in one of three forms: frozen whole blood, isolated PBMCs, or DNA extracted from either of those sample types. This clone was observed once. Its antigen is still unknown. Per-base qualities were not stored, and no clone one base away is much larger. At the junction V is shortened by 0 bases and J by 4 bases, with 13 bases in between. Including the terminal cysteine and phenylalanine, the CDR3 comprises 15 residues. Of all the DNA, just the CDR3 is kept, 45 bases in frame from base 1. The germline V gene encodes CDR1 ENHRY and CDR2 SYGVKD.

Sequenced sample: peripheral blood. This clonotype originated in a woman aged 50 to 65 with acute or convalescent COVID-19. Rearrangement joined TRBV10-3 to TRBJ2-7, and possibly TRBD1, on 6 matching bases. At the DNA level, the sequence is TGTGCCATCAGTGAGTCCCGAAATGGACAGTACGAGCAGTACTTC. Protein translation: CAISESRNGQYEQYF.